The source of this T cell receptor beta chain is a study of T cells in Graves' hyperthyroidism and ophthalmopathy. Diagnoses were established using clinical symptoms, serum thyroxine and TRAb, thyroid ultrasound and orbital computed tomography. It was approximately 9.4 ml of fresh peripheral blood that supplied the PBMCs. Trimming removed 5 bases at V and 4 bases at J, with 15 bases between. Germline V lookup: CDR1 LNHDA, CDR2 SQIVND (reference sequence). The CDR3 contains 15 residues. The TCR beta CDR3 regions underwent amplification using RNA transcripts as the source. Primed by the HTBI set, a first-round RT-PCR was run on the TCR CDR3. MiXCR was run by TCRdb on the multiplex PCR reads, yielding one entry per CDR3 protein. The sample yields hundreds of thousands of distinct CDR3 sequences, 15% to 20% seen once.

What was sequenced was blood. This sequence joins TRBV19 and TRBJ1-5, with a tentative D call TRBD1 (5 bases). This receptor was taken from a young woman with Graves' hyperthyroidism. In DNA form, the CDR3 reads TGTGCCAGTAGTCTGCAGGGCCCCGAAAATCAGCCCCAGCATTTT. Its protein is CASSLQGPENQPQHF. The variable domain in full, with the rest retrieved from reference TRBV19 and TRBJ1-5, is DGGITQSPKYLFRKEGQNVTLSCEQNLNHDAMYWYRQDPGQGLRLIYYSQIVNDFQKGDIAEGYSVSREKKESFPLTVTSAQKNPTAFYLCASSLQGPENQPQHFGDGTRLSIL.